This TCR beta chain originates from a study of beta chain features in type 1 diabetes. V shed 5 bases and J shed 7 bases, with 15 bases lying between them. The CDR3 covers 13 residues. Per the germline V gene, CDR1 is LNHNV and CDR2 is YYDKDF (reference sequence). Expressed TCRB transcripts got sequenced, as all isolated RNA was reverse transcribed. The repertoire was sequenced with immunoSEQ multiplex PCR; TCRdb's copy has only in-frame clones and lacks some. The profile shows 680,000 or so clones, around a sixth of them singletons. This TCR came from a man younger than 35 in good health. The genes are TRBV15 and TRBJ2-7; no definite D call. The sample consisted of naive CD4+ T cells from blood. CDR3 coding DNA: TGTGCCACCAGCGAATCTCCGTTAGAGGAGCAGTACTTC. Its protein product is CATSESPLEEQYF.